This is a list of T cell receptor beta chains from one sample in a study of siplizumab effects on memory and regulatory T cells. Method: immunoSEQ multiplex PCR; TCRdb's copy keeps in-frame clones and lacks some. Among 60,000 to 65,000 clones listed, around 80% were seen once. Material: memory CD4+ T cells sorted from blood. The source of these receptors is a human donor in good health. Both conserved end residues are part of each CDR3. Each record gives: D gene, clone size, J gene, V gene, CDR3 protein, CDR3 DNA. The D gene is left open where the match is weak. Clone size is given for some rows only: seen once, a few or many times, or a class if the clone is expanded.

>-|-|TRBJ1-1|TRBV5-4
CASSFGMTMNTEAFF
TGTGCCAGCAGCTTCGGAATGACGATGAACACTGAAGCTTTCTTT
>-|-|TRBJ1-5|TRBV28
CASSLGAWGGNQPQHF
TGTGCCAGCAGCCTTGGGGCCTGGGGTGGCAATCAGCCCCAGCATTTT
>TRBD2|-|TRBJ2-1|TRBV6-5
CASSYTSGLAGKRQFF
TGTGCCAGCAGTTACACCTCCGGACTAGCGGGGAAGAGGCAGTTCTTC
>TRBD1|-|TRBJ2-3|TRBV5-1
CASSKQGMVGSSDTQYF
TGCGCCAGCAGCAAACAGGGGATGGTGGGATCGTCAGATACGCAGTATTTT
>-|-|TRBJ1-1|TRBV5-1
CASSSKVNTEAFF
TGCGCCAGCAGCTCAAAAGTGAACACTGAAGCTTTCTTT
>-|-|TRBJ1-1|TRBV9
CASSVELRLKGGTEAFF
TGTGCCAGCAGCGTGGAATTGCGGCTTAAGGGCGGCACTGAAGCTTTCTTT
>-|-|TRBJ1-1|TRBV6-5
CASSSVTGNTEAFF
TGTGCCAGCAGTTCCGTGACAGGGAACACTGAAGCTTTCTTT
>TRBD1|-|TRBJ2-7|TRBV6-5
CASSLTGTGSYEQYF
TGTGCCAGCTCCCTCACTGGGACAGGCTCCTACGAGCAGTACTTC
>TRBD2|few|TRBJ2-1|TRBV10-1
CANGTRGGNEQFF
TGCGCCAACGGGACTAGAGGAGGCAATGAGCAGTTCTTC
>-|-|TRBJ1-1|TRBV29-1
CSVAGRMKTEAFF
TGCAGCGTTGCCGGTAGAATGAAGACTGAAGCTTTCTTT
>TRBD1|-|TRBJ2-1|TRBV11-2
CASSQGQGSYNEQFF
TGTGCCAGCAGCCAAGGACAGGGGTCCTACAATGAGCAGTTCTTC
>TRBD1|-|TRBJ2-7|TRBV6-1
CASSPGQGGKEQYF
TGTGCCAGCAGTCCCGGACAGGGGGGGAAAGAGCAGTACTTC
>TRBD1|-|TRBJ1-1|TRBV27
CASATGGWNTEAFF
TGTGCCAGCGCCACAGGGGGATGGAACACTGAAGCTTTCTTT
>TRBD1|-|TRBJ1-1|TRBV18
CASSAGGTEAFF
TGTGCCAGCTCAGCAGGGGGCACTGAAGCTTTCTTT
>-|-|TRBJ2-7|TRBV6-6
CASSWGTGSSYEQYF
TGTGCCAGCAGTTGGGGGACTGGGAGCTCCTACGAGCAGTACTTC
>-|-|TRBJ1-2|TRBV6-6
CASRQLWGYTF
TGTGCCAGCAGGCAGCTATGGGGCTACACCTTC
>-|-|TRBJ1-3|TRBV7-2
CASSLSLAVGNTIYF
TGTGCCAGCAGCTTATCATTGGCAGTTGGAAACACCATATATTTT
>-|few|TRBJ1-3|TRBV5-5
CASSLSGGSGNTIYF
TGTGCCAGCAGCTTGAGCGGCGGATCTGGAAACACCATATATTTT
>TRBD2|few|TRBJ2-5|TRBV4-1
CASSQGSSGGRETQYF
TGCGCCAGCAGCCAAGGGTCCAGCGGGGGGCGGGAGACCCAGTACTTC
>-|once|TRBJ2-7|TRBV7-9
CASSLGSGGSYEQYF
TGTGCCAGCAGCTTAGGGTCCGGGGGTTCCTACGAGCAGTACTTC
>-|-|TRBJ1-5|TRBV21-1
CASSKWGGDHSNQPQHF
TGTGCCAGCAGCAAATGGGGAGGGGACCATAGCAATCAGCCCCAGCATTTT
>-|few|TRBJ2-7|TRBV5-1
CASSLHSGAREQYF
TGCGCCAGCAGCTTGCATTCTGGGGCCCGCGAGCAGTACTTC
>-|-|TRBJ1-6|TRBV19
CATRTADYNSPLHF
TGTGCCACCCGGACGGCGGACTATAATTCACCCCTCCACTTT
>TRBD1|-|TRBJ1-3|TRBV27
CASSTSHRGPGNTIYF
TGTGCCAGCAGCACCTCGCACAGGGGGCCCGGAAACACCATATATTTT
>-|-|TRBJ1-2|TRBV5-4
CASSLEVTIHGYTF
TGTGCCAGCAGCTTGGAAGTTACAATCCATGGCTACACCTTC
>TRBD2|-|TRBJ2-5|TRBV12-5
CAVKQRLAGKGETQYF
TGTGCCGTGAAACAGAGACTAGCGGGTAAGGGGGAGACCCAGTACTTC
>-|-|TRBJ1-1|TRBV5-1
CASREHMTGNTEAFF
TGCGCCAGCAGGGAACACATGACCGGAAACACTGAAGCTTTCTTT
>-|many|TRBJ1-5|TRBV6-1
CASTLGSGRGPLHF
TGTGCCAGCACTCTGGGTTCGGGGAGAGGGCCCTTGCATTTT
>TRBD1|-|TRBJ2-2|TRBV2
CASRPGQGELFF
TGTGCCAGCAGGCCGGGACAGGGGGAGCTGTTTTTT
>TRBD1|few|TRBJ1-5|TRBV19
CASSKRQGGQPQHF
TGTGCCAGTAGTAAACGACAGGGCGGTCAGCCCCAGCATTTT
>-|-|TRBJ2-7|TRBV18
CASSPLSSKGYEQYF
TGTGCCAGCTCACCACTGAGTAGTAAGGGTTACGAGCAGTACTTC
>TRBD1|-|TRBJ2-4|TRBV28
CASTWGQGKNIQYF
TGTGCCAGCACCTGGGGACAGGGAAAAAACATTCAGTACTTC
>-|-|TRBJ2-2|TRBV9
CASSGFSSTGELFF
TGTGCCAGCAGCGGATTTTCTAGCACCGGGGAGCTGTTTTTT
>-|-|TRBJ2-7|TRBV28
CASSLSTYYEQYF
TGTGCCAGCAGTTTATCCACCTACTACGAGCAGTACTTC
>TRBD1|-|TRBJ2-1|TRBV28
CASSPGTGTYNEQFF
TGTGCCAGCAGTCCCGGGACAGGGACATACAATGAGCAGTTCTTC
>-|-|TRBJ1-1|TRBV5-4
CASSFGSTRSFGEAFF
TGTGCCAGCAGCTTTGGTTCAACGCGGTCCTTCGGTGAAGCTTTCTTT
>-|-|TRBJ1-5|TRBV6-5
CASSFLPTTTNQPQHF
TGTGCCAGCAGTTTCCTCCCAACGACCACCAATCAGCCCCAGCATTTT